The 10 T cell receptor beta chains reported below all come from one sample, sequenced in a study of blood T cell repertoires in COVID-19 (TCRdb year 2020). Library creation used the immunoSEQ multiplex PCR assay. Entries here come from immuneACCESS through TCRdb and include only in-frame sequences with V and J called. Some clones fail to appear in such tables; in the studies checked, an unresolved V gene covers under half of the shortfall, and the cause of the remainder is unknown. For this sample the table gives fewer than 300,000 clones, of which 70% to 90% were detected only once. 11% of the sample goes to the ten largest clones. Material: peripheral blood. The source is a man aged 45-65 years with COVID-19, enrolled during active disease.

The V gene is TRBV2, the J gene TRBJ1-2; D is perhaps TRBD1 (5 bases). The V gene lost 6 bases and the J gene lost 6 bases, with 11 bases spanning the gap. CDR3 length equals 12 residues. The germline gives CDR1 SNHLY, CDR2 FYNNEI. CDR3 DNA: TGTGCCAGCAGCCGACAGAATCATGGCTACACCTTC. Its translation is CASSRQNHGYTF.

The chain links TRBV10-3 to TRBJ2-2; 12 bases map to TRBD2. J lost 4 bases, V lost 10 bases, and 10 bases had no gene match. Germline V gives CDR1 ENHRY, CDR2 SYGVKD. This CDR3 comprises 16 residues. The CDR3 loop is CATRPSGGEVTGELFF. CDR3 in DNA: TGTGCCACCCGGCCTAGCGGGGGGGAGGTCACCGGGGAGCTGTTTTTT.

The chain employs TRBV10-3 and TRBJ2-7; TRBD1 aligns across 9 bases. The CDR3 runs 14 residues. Germline assignment: CDR1 ENHRY and CDR2 SYGVKD. V was clipped by 8 bases and J by 3 bases; unmatched bases: 8. The CDR3 DNA reads as TGTGCCATCTCGGGACAGGGAGGAAACTACGAGCAGTACTTC. It is translated as CAISGQGGNYEQYF.

This rearrangement joins TRBV20-1 to TRBJ2-7; 10 nucleotides line up with TRBD2. Germline V lookup: CDR1 DFQATT, CDR2 SNEGSKA (reference sequence). V shed 3 bases, J shed 12 bases, and the junction held 14 bases outside the gene matches. This CDR3 has 14 residues. The CDR3 loop reads CSASLAGALARWYF. CDR3 bases: TGCAGTGCTAGTCTAGCGGGGGCCCTTGCGAGATGGTACTTC.

CDR3 residues: CASSFRQGPGNTIYF. DNA of the CDR3: TGTGCCAGTAGTTTCCGACAGGGGCCCGGGAACACCATATATTTT. The chain combines TRBV19 with TRBJ1-3; TRBD1 matches at 8 bases. V gave up 5 bases and J gave up 7 bases; unmatched junction bases: 10. The CDR3 has 15 amino acids. Germline V gene sequence: CDR1 LNHDA, CDR2 SQIVND (reference sequence). The variable domain in full, completed from reference TRBV19 and TRBJ1-3, reads DGGITQSPKYLFRKEGQNVTLSCEQNLNHDAMYWYRQDPGQGLRLIYYSQIVNDFQKGDIAEGYSVSREKKESFPLTVTSAQKNPTAFYLCASSFRQGPGNTIYFGEGSWLTVV.

This clone occurred a few times. In DNA, the CDR3 is TGTGCCAGTAGTACAGAACACAGTGGGAACACTGAAGCTTTCTTT. The encoded protein is CASSTEHSGNTEAFF. V and J are TRBV19 and TRBJ1-1; D remains unclear. Trimming removed 4 bases from V and 1 base from J, with 13 bases in between. The length of the CDR3 is 15 residues. Germline-derived CDR1 and CDR2 are LNHDA and SQIVND (reference sequence). Full variable domain (rest looked up from reference TRBV19 and TRBJ1-1): DGGITQSPKYLFRKEGQNVTLSCEQNLNHDAMYWYRQDPGQGLRLIYYSQIVNDFQKGDIAEGYSVSREKKESFPLTVTSAQKNPTAFYLCASSTEHSGNTEAFFGQGTRLTVV.

The rearrangement uses TRBV5-1 and TRBJ2-1; 7 nucleotides match TRBD1. The CDR3 contains 15 residues. Per the germline V gene, CDR1 is SGHRS and CDR2 is YFSETQ. The V gene end was trimmed by 2 bases and the J gene end by 3 bases; junction bases not matched to a gene: 5. The CDR3 here is CASSFRDRNYNEQFF. In DNA form, the CDR3 reads TGCGCCAGCAGCTTTAGGGACAGAAACTACAATGAGCAGTTCTTC.

This chain links TRBV10-3 with TRBJ2-7; a weak D match, TRBD1 (7 bases). V was clipped by 3 bases and J by 0 bases, with 15 bases between them. This CDR3 region has 16 residues. CDR1 is ENHRY, CDR2 SYGVKD, per germline. CDR3 protein: CAISDPGGQSSYEQYF. CDR3 DNA sequence: TGTGCCATCAGTGACCCCGGGGGACAGAGCTCCTACGAGCAGTACTTC.

V is TRBV10-3 and J is TRBJ1-2; D may be TRBD1 (6 bases). Germline CDR1 reads ENHRY; CDR2 reads SYGVKD. This CDR3 has 14 amino acids. Trimming pared 6 bases from V and 6 bases from J, leaving 17 bases between. The CDR3, as DNA: TGTGCCATCAGGATCGAGGGAGGGGGAGATGGCTACACCTTC. Translated, it gives CAIRIEGGGDGYTF.

This clone was found a few times. J is TRBJ1-3 and V is TRBV7-9; no firm D call. CDR3 size: 14 residues. Trimming took off 6 bases at V and 0 bases at J, with 9 bases between the two ends. Germline V gene lookup returns CDR1 SEHNR and CDR2 FQNEAQ (reference sequence). CDR3 in DNA: TGTGCCAGCAGACGAGGAATCTCTGGAAACACCATATATTTT. This gives the protein CASRRGISGNTIYF.